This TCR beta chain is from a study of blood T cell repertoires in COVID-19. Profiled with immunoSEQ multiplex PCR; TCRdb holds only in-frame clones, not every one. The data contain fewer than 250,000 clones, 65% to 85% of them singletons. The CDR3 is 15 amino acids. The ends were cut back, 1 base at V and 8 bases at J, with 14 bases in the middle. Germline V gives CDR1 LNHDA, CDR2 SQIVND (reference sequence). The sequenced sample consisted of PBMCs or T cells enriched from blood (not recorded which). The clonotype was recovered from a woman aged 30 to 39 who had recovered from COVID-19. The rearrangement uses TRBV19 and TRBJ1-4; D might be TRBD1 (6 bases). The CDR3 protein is CASSIGRDTVEKLFF. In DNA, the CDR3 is TGTGCCAGTAGTATAGGCCGGGACACGGTCGAAAAACTGTTTTTT.